This T cell receptor (beta chain) was identified in a study of blood T cell repertoires in COVID-19. This table comes from immunoSEQ multiplex PCR, and its TCRdb copy is limited to in-frame clones, with some not included. The profile shows about 93,000 clones, about nine tenths of them singletons. Trimming shortened V by 5 bases and J by 4 bases, and 12 bases separated the two germline ends. CDR3 size: 15 residues. Per germline, CDR1 SGHVS and CDR2 FQNEAQ. This TCR was recovered from a human donor with active COVID-19. The donor label of this sample is uncertain. The V call is TRBV7-8, the J call TRBJ1-6; unclear D gene. Sequenced: peripheral blood. The CDR3 region is CASSIYTEYNSPLHF. Here the CDR3 DNA reads TGTGCCAGCAGCATATACACGGAGTATAATTCACCCCTCCACTTT.